These 23 T cell receptor beta chains were all obtained from the same sample, sequenced in a study of T cell responses to AZD1222 COVID-19 vaccine. Using immunoSEQ multiplex PCR, the repertoire was profiled, and TCRdb retains in-frame clones only, with some absent. The data show 40,000 to 45,000 clones, around 77% seen once. Sequenced here: peripheral blood, sampled 28 days after the second dose of the MenACWY control vaccine. The receptor set was obtained from an adult who received the MenACWY meningococcal vaccine as a control.

The chain combines TRBV3-1 (or the pseudogene TRBV3-2) with TRBJ2-1; 12 bases match TRBD2. CDR3 size: 15 residues. V lost 3 bases and J lost 5; bases outside the gene matches: 2. Per the germline V gene, CDR1 is LGHDT and CDR2 is YNNKEL (reference sequence). For the CDR3, the DNA is TGTGCCAGCAGCCAGGGACTAGCGGGTAACAATGAGCAGTTCTTC. Protein sequence: CASSQGLAGNNEQFF.

This sequence joins TRBV5-1 and TRBJ2-1; 7 bases map to TRBD1. CDR1 is SGHRS and CDR2 is YFSETQ in the germline V gene. V shed 4 bases and J 10 bases; nucleotides not matched to a gene: 5. The CDR3 has 12 residues. CDR3: CASSTTGQEQFF. For the CDR3, the DNA is TGCGCCAGCAGCACGACAGGGCAGGAGCAGTTCTTC.

The chain has TRBV14 and TRBJ1-1; D remains ambiguous. In germline, CDR1 is SGHDN, CDR2 FVKESK. The CDR3 has 15 amino acids. Between the trimmed V and J ends, which lost 0 bases and 4 bases, there was a span of 12 bases. The CDR3 nucleotides read TGTGCCAGCAGCCAAGAGGACGCGAGGAGCACTGAAGCTTTCTTT. It codes for CASSQEDARSTEAFF.

This clone has only a few counts. The rearrangement uses TRBV30 and TRBJ1-5; no clear D. CDR1 GTSNPN and CDR2 SVGIG come from the germline V gene (reference sequence). This CDR3 has 11 residues. Trimming removed 3 bases from V and 11 bases from J, with 11 bases in between. CDR3 amino acids: CAWSLGPSQHF. CDR3 sequence (DNA): TGTGCCTGGAGCCTGGGCCCTTCCCAGCATTTT.

The chain carries TRBV10-3 and TRBJ1-2; 7 bases fit TRBD1. This CDR3 has 14 residues. Losses at the gene ends were 4 bases for V and 0 bases for J; bases not matched to a gene: 2. Germline V gene lookup returns CDR1 ENHRY and CDR2 SYGVKD. In DNA, the CDR3 is TGTGCCATCAGTGGGGACAGTGCTAACTATGGCTACACCTTC. Protein product: CAISGDSANYGYTF.

J is TRBJ2-1 and V is TRBV3-1 (or the pseudogene TRBV3-2); maybe TRBD2 (6 bases). Per germline, CDR1 LGHDT and CDR2 YNNKEL (reference sequence). There are 13 residues in the CDR3. Trimming took 10 bases from V and 3 from J, leaving 13 bases between them. The CDR3 spells CATSTSFYNEQFF. In DNA, the CDR3 is TGTGCCACATCAACTAGCTTCTACAATGAGCAGTTCTTC.

This clone has a handful of counts. The chain joins TRBV6-1 to TRBJ2-1; no definite D call. This CDR3 contains 14 residues. CDR1 and CDR2 from the germline V gene are MNHNS and SASEGT. V lost 3 bases, J lost 7 bases, and 13 bases lay in between. The DNA of the CDR3 is TGTGCCAGCAGTGACAGGCCCCGAGGAAATGAGCAGTTCTTC. Translation gives CASSDRPRGNEQFF.

This chain uses TRBV7-6 with TRBJ1-1, with a possible D match to TRBD1 (5 bases). The CDR3 spans 16 residues. Trimming stripped 5 bases from V and 1 base from J, with 17 bases between. The V gene's germline CDR1 is SGHVS and CDR2 FNYEAQ. In nucleotides, the CDR3 is TGTGCCAGCAGCGCCACGCGGGGGTCGTCGAACACTGAAGCTTTCTTT. It codes for CASSATRGSSNTEAFF.

The chain links TRBV5-1 to TRBJ2-1; D might be TRBD2 (5 bases). Germline values: CDR1 SGHRS, CDR2 YFSETQ. The germline V and J ends were trimmed by 3 bases and 8 bases, with 12 bases remaining between them. The CDR3 sequence is 13 residues long. In nucleotides, the CDR3 is TGCGCCAGCAGCTCTTTATCGGGATATGAGCAGTTCTTC. This encodes CASSSLSGYEQFF.

This clone was seen a handful of times. This chain uses TRBV14 with TRBJ2-5; a weak D match, TRBD2 (6 bases). Germline V gene sequence: CDR1 SGHDN, CDR2 FVKESK. With 3 bases removed from V and 7 bases from J, the gap between germline ends came to 6 bases. This CDR3 is 11 amino acids long. This CDR3 reads CASSQGGTQYF. The CDR3 coding sequence is TGTGCCAGCAGCCAGGGAGGGACCCAGTACTTC.

The CDR3 sequence: CASQLFGTGSYEQYF. CDR3 DNA sequence: TGTGCCAGTCAGCTTTTCGGGACGGGTTCCTACGAGCAGTACTTC. The chain links TRBV27 to TRBJ2-7; perhaps D is TRBD1 or TRBD2 (5 bases each). The CDR3 is 15 residues long. From germline, CDR1 is MNHEY and CDR2 SMNVEV (reference sequence). V shed 9 bases and J shed 1 base, with 19 bases lying between them.

V is TRBV6-5 and J is TRBJ1-5; D is perhaps TRBD1 (5 bases). CDR1 is MNHEY and CDR2 is SVGAGI in the germline V gene. V lost 7 bases, J lost 3 bases, and 16 bases lay in between. The CDR3 runs to 15 residues. The CDR3 is CASMLGPGDNQPQHF. In nucleotides, the CDR3 is TGTGCCAGCATGCTGGGGCCCGGTGACAATCAGCCCCAGCATTTT.

V gene TRBV28 combines with J gene TRBJ1-6; TRBD1 matches at 7 bases. The CDR3 contains 13 residues. The junction had 3 bases not matched to a gene; V was cut back by 6 bases and J by 7 bases. Germline V gene lookup returns CDR1 MDHEN and CDR2 SYDVKM. CDR3 DNA: TGTGCCAGCAGGACAGGGCGAAATTCACCCCTCCACTTT. Protein: CASRTGRNSPLHF.

The V gene is TRBV7-2, the J gene TRBJ2-5; no firm D call. This CDR3 region has 14 residues. Germline V gene lookup returns CDR1 SGHTA and CDR2 FQGNSA. Trimming stripped 1 base from V and 4 bases from J, with 10 bases between. The CDR3 region has the DNA TGTGCCAGCAGCTTAGGGTTTGGCCGAGAGACCCAGTACTTC. Protein sequence: CASSLGFGRETQYF.

The chain carries TRBV19 and TRBJ2-3; 8 nucleotides line up with TRBD1. With V trimmed by 5 bases and J by 1 base, 2 bases remained unmatched. The CDR3 covers 14 residues. The germline CDR1 and CDR2 sequences are LNHDA and SQIVND (reference sequence). In DNA, the CDR3 is TGTGCCAGTAGTGACAGGGGAGGCACAGATACGCAGTATTTT. Residues: CASSDRGGTDTQYF.

This clone came up once. The chain uses TRBV12-3 or TRBV12-4 and TRBJ1-5; D is undetermined. The CDR3 extends over 13 amino acids. V was trimmed by 6 bases and J by 3 bases, leaving 9 bases between them. The CDR3 region is CASSPQVNQPQHF. As DNA, the CDR3 is TGTGCCAGCAGCCCACAAGTCAATCAGCCCCAGCATTTT.

The rearrangement uses TRBV7-6 and TRBJ1-4, with a weak D call TRBD1 (6 bases). This CDR3 has 18 residues. Trimming left V 4 bases short and J 0 bases short, with 18 bases between. CDR1 is SGHVS, CDR2 FNYEAQ, per germline. The CDR3, as DNA: TGTGCCAGCAGCTCCGTTTTTCAGGGGTGGGCAACTAATGAAAAACTGTTTTTT. This encodes CASSSVFQGWATNEKLFF.

The chain carries TRBV6-5 and TRBJ1-5; D call uncertain. The germline V and J ends were trimmed by 6 bases and 0 bases, with 9 bases remaining between them. The germline V gene encodes CDR1 MNHEY and CDR2 SVGAGI. This CDR3 is built from 14 residues. CDR3 in DNA: TGTGCCAGCAGCCCAGAGAGTAGCAATCAGCCCCAGCATTTT. It specifies CASSPESSNQPQHF.

This chain joins TRBV6-1 and TRBJ2-1; 10 bases map to TRBD1. The CDR3 extends over 16 amino acids. CDR1 and CDR2 from the germline V gene are MNHNS and SASEGT. V dropped 2 bases and J dropped 9; count of bases not matched to a gene: 10. CDR3 sequence reads: CASSESWGQGNGEQFF. In DNA, the CDR3 is TGTGCCAGCAGTGAATCTTGGGGACAGGGGAACGGTGAGCAGTTCTTC.

The chain carries TRBV28 and TRBJ1-1; tentative D call: TRBD1 (5 bases). Per germline, CDR1 MDHEN and CDR2 SYDVKM. This CDR3 has 14 amino acids. V gave up 0 bases and J gave up 3 bases, with 8 bases separating them. CDR3 DNA: TGTGCCAGCAGTTTATGGGGGGTTGACACTGAAGCTTTCTTT. Protein: CASSLWGVDTEAFF.

In this sample, this clone turned up once. V gene TRBV6-5 combines with J gene TRBJ1-1, with a tentative D call TRBD1 (5 bases). Germline-derived CDR1 and CDR2 are MNHEY and SVGAGI. The CDR3 sequence is 15 residues long. V shed 8 bases and J shed 2 bases, with 18 bases lying between them. In DNA, the CDR3 is TGTGCCAGCGGGTGGGGGTCCAGCTTAAACACTGAAGCTTTCTTT. This codes for CASGWGSSLNTEAFF.

Only one count was recorded for this clone. This rearrangement joins TRBV2 to TRBJ1-5; possibly TRBD1 for D (5 bases). V was cut by 3 bases and J by 1 base, with 10 bases left in between. The CDR3 contains 15 residues. CDR1 SNHLY and CDR2 FYNNEI come from the germline V gene. The CDR3 spells CASSDQGVSNQPQHF. The CDR3 DNA sequence: TGTGCCAGCAGTGATCAGGGCGTGAGCAATCAGCCCCAGCATTTT. Supplemented by reference TRBV2 and TRBJ1-5, the full variable domain reads EPEVTQTPSHQVTQMGQEVILRCVPISNHLYFYWYRQILGQKVEFLVSFYNNEISEKSEIFDDQFSVERPDGSNFTLKIRSTKLEDSAMYFCASSDQGVSNQPQHFGDGTRLSIL.

The chain is built from TRBV9 and TRBJ1-3, with a tentative D call TRBD1 (6 bases). Trimming left V 4 bases short and J 4 bases short, with 15 bases between. This CDR3 has 15 amino acids. Germline-derived CDR1 and CDR2 are SGDLS and YYNGEE. CDR3 nucleotide sequence: TGTGCCAGCAGCCCCGGGGGGGCTTCGGGAAACACCATATATTTT. The encoded protein is CASSPGGASGNTIYF.